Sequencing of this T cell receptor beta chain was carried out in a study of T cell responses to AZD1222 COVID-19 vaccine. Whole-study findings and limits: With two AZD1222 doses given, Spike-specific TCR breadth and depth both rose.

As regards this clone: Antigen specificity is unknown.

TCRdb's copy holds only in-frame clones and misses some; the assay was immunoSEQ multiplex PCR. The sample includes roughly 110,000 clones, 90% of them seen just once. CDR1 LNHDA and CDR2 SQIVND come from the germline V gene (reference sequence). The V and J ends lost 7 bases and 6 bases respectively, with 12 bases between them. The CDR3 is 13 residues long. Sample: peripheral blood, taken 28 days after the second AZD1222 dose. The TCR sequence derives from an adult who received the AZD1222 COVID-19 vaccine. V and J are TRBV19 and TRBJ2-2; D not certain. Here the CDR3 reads CASTSYGAGELFF. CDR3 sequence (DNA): TGTGCCAGTACCTCCTACGGTGCCGGGGAGCTGTTTTTT.